The clone carrying this T cell receptor beta chain was counted ten times or more. TCR beta CDR3 regions were amplified from RNA. A first-round RT-PCR of the TCR CDR3 used the HTBI primer set. Via MiXCR, TCRdb re-called the multiplex PCR reads, giving one row per CDR3 protein. In the table there are roughly 250,000 distinct CDR3 sequences, approximately 21% of which are singletons. This CDR3 is built from 16 residues. Trimming took off 3 bases at V and 0 bases at J, with 14 bases between the two ends. The V gene's germline CDR1 is KGHSH and CDR2 LQKENI. The data originate from a study of T cells in Graves' hyperthyroidism and ophthalmopathy.

Input material: blood. The receptor was isolated from a man aged 25 to 40 with Graves' ophthalmopathy. This chain connects TRBV18 to TRBJ1-1; TRBD1 might be the D (5 bases). CDR3 sequence reads: CASSPSGFTMNTEAFF. The CDR3 DNA follows: TGTGCCAGCTCACCGTCAGGGTTCACTATGAACACTGAAGCTTTCTTT.